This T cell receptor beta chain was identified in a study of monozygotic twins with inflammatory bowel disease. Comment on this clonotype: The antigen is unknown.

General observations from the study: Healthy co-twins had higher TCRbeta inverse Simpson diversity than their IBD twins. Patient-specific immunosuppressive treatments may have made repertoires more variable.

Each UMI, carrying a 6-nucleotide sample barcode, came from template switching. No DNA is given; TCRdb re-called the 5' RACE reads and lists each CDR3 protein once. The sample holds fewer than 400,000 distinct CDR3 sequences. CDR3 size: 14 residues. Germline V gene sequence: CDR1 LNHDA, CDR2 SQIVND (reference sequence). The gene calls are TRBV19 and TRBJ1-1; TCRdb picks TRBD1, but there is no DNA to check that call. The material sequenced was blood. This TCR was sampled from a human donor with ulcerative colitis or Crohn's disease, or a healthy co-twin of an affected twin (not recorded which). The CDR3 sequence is CASSPDRINTEAFF. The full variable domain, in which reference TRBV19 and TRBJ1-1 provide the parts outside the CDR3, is DGGITQSPKYLFRKEGQNVTLSCEQNLNHDAMYWYRQDPGQGLRLIYYSQIVNDFQKGDIAEGYSVSREKKESFPLTVTSAQKNPTAFYLCASSPDRINTEAFFGQGTRLTVV.